The rows below give T cell receptor beta chains drawn from one sample of a study of blood T cell repertoires in COVID-19. Sequenced by immunoSEQ multiplex PCR; TCRdb stores in-frame clones only, minus some. This sample has just under 350,000 clones, with 88% found just once. The sample was peripheral blood. These TCRs come from a woman in her 70s with COVID-19, enrolled during active disease. The CDR3 runs from the conserved cysteine through the conserved F or W. D genes are given only for firm matches. The size field is filled for only some rows; it gives once, few, many or a size class.

j_gene | d_gene | v_gene | abundance | CDR3nt | CDR3aa
TRBJ1-2 | - | TRBV30 | - | TGTGCCTGGAGTGTACTAGGGAATGGAGGCTATGGCTACACCTTC | CAWSVLGNGGYGYTF
TRBJ1-4 | TRBD1 | TRBV6-5 | - | TGTGCCAGCAGTCGAACTAGACAGGGTCGAGAAAAACTGTTTTTT | CASSRTRQGREKLFF
TRBJ1-5 | TRBD1 | TRBV28 | - | TGTGCCAGCAGTAATGGACAGGGGATCAGGCCCCAGCATTTT | CASSNGQGIRPQHF
TRBJ1-5 | TRBD1 | TRBV7-2 | - | TGTGCCAGCAGCTCGGTAGGGACAGCTCCTTATAGCAATCAGCCCCAGCATTTT | CASSSVGTAPYSNQPQHF
TRBJ1-2 | - | TRBV4-2 | - | TGTGCCACTCCGGCGGGGGCATCTAACTATGGCTACACCTTC | CATPAGASNYGYTF
TRBJ1-3 | TRBD1 | TRBV30 | - | TGTGCCTGGAAAGGACAGGGGGCTCAAACTGGAAACACCATATATTTT | CAWKGQGAQTGNTIYF
TRBJ2-5 | TRBD2 | TRBV20-1 | - | TGCAGTGCTAGTGCACTCCGGGGACTAGCAGGGGAGACCCAGTACTTC | CSASALRGLAGETQYF
TRBJ2-6 | - | TRBV30 | - | TGTGCCTGGAGTGTAACCGGGGCTGGGGCCAACGTCCTGACTTTC | CAWSVTGAGANVLTF
TRBJ2-3 | TRBD2 | TRBV5-8 | - | TGTGCCAGCAGCTTGGGACTAGCGGGGGGGCAGAGCACAGATACGCAGTATTTT | CASSLGLAGGQSTDTQYF
TRBJ1-2 | TRBD1 | TRBV7-2 | - | TGTGCCAGCAGCCTCTTTCGGGACAGGGGCTATGGCTACACCTTC | CASSLFRDRGYGYTF
TRBJ1-6 | TRBD1 | TRBV4-3 | - | TGCGCCAGCAGCAAAGTAGGGACAGGGAACTCACCCCTCCACTTT | CASSKVGTGNSPLHF
TRBJ2-2 | - | TRBV15 | - | TGTGCCACCAGCAGAGAGGGTTTTCTAGCTGCCACCGGGGAGCTGTTTTTT | CATSREGFLAATGELFF
TRBJ1-5 | - | TRBV7-9 | - | TGTGCCAGCAGCGACAGACGCAATCAGCCCCAGCATTTT | CASSDRRNQPQHF
TRBJ1-3 | TRBD1 | TRBV19 | - | TGTGCCAGTAGTCCAGGACAGGTGAATACTGGAAACACCATATATTTT | CASSPGQVNTGNTIYF
TRBJ1-1 | TRBD1 | TRBV18 | - | TGTGCCAGCTCCCCAGACAGGGCCCACACTGAAGCTTTCTTT | CASSPDRAHTEAFF
TRBJ1-1 | TRBD1 | TRBV6-5 | few | TGTGCCAGCAGTCCCGACAGGGGATTTGAAGCTTTCTTT | CASSPDRGFEAFF
TRBJ2-7 | - | TRBV27 | once | TGTGCCAGCAGTTTATCGAGGGGGGGAGTCTACGAGCAGTACTTC | CASSLSRGGVYEQYF
TRBJ2-7 | TRBD1 | TRBV27 | - | TGTGCCAGCAGTAGACAGGGTAGCTCCTACGAGCAGTACTTC | CASSRQGSSYEQYF
TRBJ2-1 | - | TRBV23-1 | - | TGCGCCAGCAGTCACCACCCGAGCGGGCGCTCCTACAATGAGCAGTTCTTC | CASSHHPSGRSYNEQFF
TRBJ2-3 | TRBD2 | TRBV9 | - | TGTGCCAGCAGCGGCGGGGGGCCAGGGACAGATACGCAGTATTTT | CASSGGGPGTDTQYF
TRBJ2-1 | TRBD1 | TRBV5-1 | - | TGCGCCAGCAGCCCATGGGACAGGGTAAACAATGAGCAGTTCTTC | CASSPWDRVNNEQFF
TRBJ2-3 | - | TRBV10-3 | few | TGTGCCATCAGTGCGGGAAGCGGGCTGGGGTCAGATACGCAGTATTTT | CAISAGSGLGSDTQYF
TRBJ1-2 | - | TRBV12-5 | - | TGTGCTAGTGCCCTGACGGACATTTATGGCTACACCTTC | CASALTDIYGYTF
TRBJ2-7 | - | TRBV6-5 | - | TGTGCCAGCAGTTACTCGAGAACAGGCTTCTACGAGCAGTACTTC | CASSYSRTGFYEQYF
TRBJ1-5 | - | TRBV5-6 | many | TGTGCCAGCAGCTTCTACGGGAGTTTCAATCAGCCCCAGCATTTT | CASSFYGSFNQPQHF
TRBJ2-5 | TRBD2 | TRBV24-1 | - | TGTGCCACCAGTGTCAGACTAGCGGGGCTTGGGGAGACCCAGTACTTC | CATSVRLAGLGETQYF
TRBJ1-2 | - | TRBV7-9 | - | TGTGCCAGCAGCTTAGAGGGGATTCGGGGCTACACCTTC | CASSLEGIRGYTF
TRBJ1-1 | - | TRBV30 | - | TGTGCCTGGAGGCCCCTCCGACAGAGTCAAGCTTTCTTT | CAWRPLRQSQAFF
TRBJ1-2 | TRBD1 | TRBV28 | - | TGTGCCAGCAGTTTAAACCCGACAGGGCTATATGGCTACACCTTC | CASSLNPTGLYGYTF
TRBJ2-7 | - | TRBV30 | - | TGTGCCTGGAGTCGTGGGCTAGCCGGCGACGAGCAGTACTTC | CAWSRGLAGDEQYF
TRBJ2-7 | TRBD2 | TRBV6-6 | many | TGTGCCAGCAGCCGAGGGACTAGCGGGGGAAGGGGAAGCGAGCAGTACTTC | CASSRGTSGGRGSEQYF
TRBJ1-5 | TRBD1 | TRBV2 | - | TGTGCCAGCAGCCGAGGGACAGGGTCCCAGCCCCAGCATTTT | CASSRGTGSQPQHF